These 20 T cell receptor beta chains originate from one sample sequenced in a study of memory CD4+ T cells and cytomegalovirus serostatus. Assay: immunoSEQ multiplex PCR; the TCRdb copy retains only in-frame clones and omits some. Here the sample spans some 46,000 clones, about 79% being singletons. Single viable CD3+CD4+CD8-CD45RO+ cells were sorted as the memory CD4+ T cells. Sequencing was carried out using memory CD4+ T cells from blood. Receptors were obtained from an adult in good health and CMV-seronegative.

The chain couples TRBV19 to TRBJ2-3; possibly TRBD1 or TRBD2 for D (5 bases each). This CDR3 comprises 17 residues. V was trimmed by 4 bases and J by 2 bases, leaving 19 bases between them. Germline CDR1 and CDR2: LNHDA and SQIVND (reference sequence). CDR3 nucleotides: TGTGCCAGTAGTACACAACAGGCGAAGCGGTACACAGATACGCAGTATTTT. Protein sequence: CASSTQQAKRYTDTQYF.

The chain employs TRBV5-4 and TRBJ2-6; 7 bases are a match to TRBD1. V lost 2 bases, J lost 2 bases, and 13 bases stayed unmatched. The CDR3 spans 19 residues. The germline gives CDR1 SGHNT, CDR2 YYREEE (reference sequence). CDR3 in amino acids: CASSLFRDRSFPGANVLTF. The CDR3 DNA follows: TGTGCCAGCAGCTTATTTCGGGACAGAAGCTTTCCTGGGGCCAACGTCCTGACTTTC.

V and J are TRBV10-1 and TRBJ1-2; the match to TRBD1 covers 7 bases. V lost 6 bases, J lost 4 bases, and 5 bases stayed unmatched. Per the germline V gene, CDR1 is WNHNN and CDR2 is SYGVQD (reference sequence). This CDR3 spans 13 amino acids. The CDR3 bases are TGCGCCAGCAGCCCAGGGGGGGGCTATGGCTACACCTTC. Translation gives CASSPGGGYGYTF.

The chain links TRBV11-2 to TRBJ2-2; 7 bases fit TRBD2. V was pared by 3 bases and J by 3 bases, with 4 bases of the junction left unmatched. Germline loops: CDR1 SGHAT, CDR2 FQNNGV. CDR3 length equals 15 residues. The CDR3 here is CASSFRSGDTGELFF. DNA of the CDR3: TGTGCCAGCAGCTTCCGAAGCGGGGACACCGGGGAGCTGTTTTTT.

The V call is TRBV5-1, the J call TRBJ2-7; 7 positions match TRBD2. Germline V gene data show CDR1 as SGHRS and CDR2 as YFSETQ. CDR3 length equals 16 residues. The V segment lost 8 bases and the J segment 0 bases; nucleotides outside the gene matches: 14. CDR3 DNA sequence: TGCGCCAGGGAACCGATTGGGGGGGAGAACTCCTACGAGCAGTACTTC. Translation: CAREPIGGENSYEQYF.

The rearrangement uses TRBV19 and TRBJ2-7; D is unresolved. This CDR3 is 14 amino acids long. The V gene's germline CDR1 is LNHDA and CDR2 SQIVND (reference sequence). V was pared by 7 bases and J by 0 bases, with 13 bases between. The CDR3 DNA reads TGTGCCAGTAAGGCCCTAGGCAGCTCCTACGAGCAGTACTTC. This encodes CASKALGSSYEQYF.

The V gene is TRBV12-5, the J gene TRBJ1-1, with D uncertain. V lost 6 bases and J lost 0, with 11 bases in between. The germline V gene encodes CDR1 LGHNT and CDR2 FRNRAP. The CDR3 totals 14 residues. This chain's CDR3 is CASGAREMNTEAFF. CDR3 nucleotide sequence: TGTGCTAGTGGGGCGAGGGAGATGAACACTGAAGCTTTCTTT.

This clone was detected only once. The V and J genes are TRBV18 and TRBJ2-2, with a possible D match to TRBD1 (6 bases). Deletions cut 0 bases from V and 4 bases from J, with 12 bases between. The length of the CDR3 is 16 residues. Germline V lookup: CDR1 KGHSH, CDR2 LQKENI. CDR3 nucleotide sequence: TGTGCCAGCTCACCACCGTGGACAGTCTCCACCGGGGAGCTGTTTTTT. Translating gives CASSPPWTVSTGELFF.

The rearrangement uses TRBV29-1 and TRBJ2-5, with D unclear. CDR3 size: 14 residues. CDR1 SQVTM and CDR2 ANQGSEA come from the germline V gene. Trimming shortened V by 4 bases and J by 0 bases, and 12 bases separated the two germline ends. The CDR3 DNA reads TGCAGCGTTGGGGCCGACGGAAACCAAGAGACCCAGTACTTC. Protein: CSVGADGNQETQYF.

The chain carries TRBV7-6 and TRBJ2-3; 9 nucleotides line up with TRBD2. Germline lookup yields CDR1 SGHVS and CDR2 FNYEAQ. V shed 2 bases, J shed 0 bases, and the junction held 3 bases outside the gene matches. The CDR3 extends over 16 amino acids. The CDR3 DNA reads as TGTGCCAGCAGCTTACGACTAGCGGCTAGCACAGATACGCAGTATTTT. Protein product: CASSLRLAASTDTQYF.

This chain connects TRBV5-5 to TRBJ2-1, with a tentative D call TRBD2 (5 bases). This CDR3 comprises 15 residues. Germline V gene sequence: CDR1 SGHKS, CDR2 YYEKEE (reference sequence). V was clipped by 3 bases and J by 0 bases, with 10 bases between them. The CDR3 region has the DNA TGTGCCAGCAGCTCCGACGGAGGCTCCTACAATGAGCAGTTCTTC. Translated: CASSSDGGSYNEQFF.

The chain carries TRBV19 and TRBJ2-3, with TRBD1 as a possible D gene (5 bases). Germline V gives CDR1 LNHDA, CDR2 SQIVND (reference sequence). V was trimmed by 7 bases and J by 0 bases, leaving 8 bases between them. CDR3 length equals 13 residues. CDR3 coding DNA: TGTGCCAGTACCAGGGCTAGCACAGATACGCAGTATTTT. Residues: CASTRASTDTQYF.

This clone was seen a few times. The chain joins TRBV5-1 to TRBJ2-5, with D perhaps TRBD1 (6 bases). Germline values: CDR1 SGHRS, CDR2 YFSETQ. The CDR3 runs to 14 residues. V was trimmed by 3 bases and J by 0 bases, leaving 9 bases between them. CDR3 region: CASSSSGDQETQYF. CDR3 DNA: TGCGCCAGCAGCTCATCAGGGGACCAAGAGACCCAGTACTTC.

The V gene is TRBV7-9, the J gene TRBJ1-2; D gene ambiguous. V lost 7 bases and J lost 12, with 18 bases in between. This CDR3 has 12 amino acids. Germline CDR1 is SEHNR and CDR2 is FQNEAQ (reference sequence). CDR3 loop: CASTIRAEYHTF. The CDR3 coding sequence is TGTGCCAGCACCATTCGGGCCGAATATCACACCTTC.

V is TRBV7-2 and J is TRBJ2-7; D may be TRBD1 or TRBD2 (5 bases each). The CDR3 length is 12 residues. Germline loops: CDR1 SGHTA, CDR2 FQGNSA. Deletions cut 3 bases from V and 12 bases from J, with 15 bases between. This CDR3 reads CASSFGGVLPYF. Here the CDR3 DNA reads TGTGCCAGCAGCTTTGGGGGAGTTCTTCCGTACTTC.

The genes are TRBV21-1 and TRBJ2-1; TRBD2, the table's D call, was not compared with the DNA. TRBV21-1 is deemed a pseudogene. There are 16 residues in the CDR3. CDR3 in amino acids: CASRCLLAGKYNEQFF. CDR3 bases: TGTGCCAGCAGGTGCTTACTAGCGGGAAAATACAATGAGCAGTTCTTC.

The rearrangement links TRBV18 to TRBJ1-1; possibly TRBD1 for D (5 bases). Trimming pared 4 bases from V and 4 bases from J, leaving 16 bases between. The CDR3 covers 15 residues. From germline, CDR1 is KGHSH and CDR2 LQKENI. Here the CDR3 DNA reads TGTGCCAGCTCACGACGTACAGGTCTTGGCACTGAAGCTTTCTTT. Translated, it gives CASSRRTGLGTEAFF.

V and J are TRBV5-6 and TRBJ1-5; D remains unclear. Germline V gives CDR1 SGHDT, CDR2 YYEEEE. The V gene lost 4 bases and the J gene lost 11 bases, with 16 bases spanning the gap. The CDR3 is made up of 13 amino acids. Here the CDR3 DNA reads TGTGCCAGCAGCAGCGGACGGTCGAGAGCCCAGCATTTT. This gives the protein CASSSGRSRAQHF. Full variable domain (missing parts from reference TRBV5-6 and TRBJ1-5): DAGVTQSPTHLIKTRGQQVTLRCSPKSGHDTVSWYQQALGQGPQFIFQYYEEEERQRGNFPDRFSGHQFPNYSSELNVNALLLGDSALYLCASSSGRSRAQHFGDGTRLSIL.

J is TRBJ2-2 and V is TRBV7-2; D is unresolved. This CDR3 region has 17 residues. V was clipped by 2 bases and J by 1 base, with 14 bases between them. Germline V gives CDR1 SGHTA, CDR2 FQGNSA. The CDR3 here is CASSLTYWNQNTGELFF. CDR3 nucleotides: TGTGCCAGCAGCTTAACCTATTGGAATCAGAACACCGGGGAGCTGTTTTTT.

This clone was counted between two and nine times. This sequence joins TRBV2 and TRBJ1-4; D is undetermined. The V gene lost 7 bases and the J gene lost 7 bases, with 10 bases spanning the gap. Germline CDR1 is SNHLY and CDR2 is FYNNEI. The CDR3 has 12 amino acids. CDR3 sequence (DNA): TGTGCCAGCATCGGGGAAGGTGAAAAACTGTTTTTT. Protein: CASIGEGEKLFF.